This is a list of T cell receptor beta chains from one sample in a study of preoperative IRX-2 immunotherapy in early breast cancer. Profiling relied on immunoSEQ multiplex PCR, and the TCRdb table lists in-frame clones only, not all of them. The sample consists of 90,000 to 100,000 clones, roughly 85% of them appearing once. The specimen was tumor tissue, collected after IRX-2 immunotherapy. Every receptor here comes from a human donor with breast cancer. The CDR3 runs from the conserved cysteine through the conserved F or W. D genes are given only for firm matches. Clone size is given for some rows only: seen once, a few or many times, or a class if the clone is expanded.

abundance: .; d_gene: TRBD1; v_gene: TRBV28; j_gene: TRBJ1-2; CDR3aa: CASRRPGQVIYGYTF; CDR3nt: TGTGCCAGCAGACGCCCGGGACAGGTTATCTATGGCTACACCTTC
abundance: .; d_gene: .; v_gene: TRBV23-1; j_gene: TRBJ2-7; CDR3aa: CASMPSGENEQYF; CDR3nt: TGCGCCAGCATGCCATCGGGGGAGAACGAGCAGTACTTC
abundance: .; d_gene: .; v_gene: TRBV28; j_gene: TRBJ1-1; CDR3aa: CASSSPGEVTEAFF; CDR3nt: TGTGCCAGCAGTTCGCCAGGGGAGGTGACTGAAGCTTTCTTT
abundance: once; d_gene: .; v_gene: TRBV10-2; j_gene: TRBJ1-2; CDR3aa: CASSMTGGEDGYTF; CDR3nt: TGCGCCAGTAGCATGACAGGTGGGGAGGATGGCTACACCTTC
abundance: .; d_gene: TRBD1; v_gene: TRBV5-1; j_gene: TRBJ2-5; CDR3aa: CASSLATGEETQYF; CDR3nt: TGCGCCAGCAGCTTGGCGACAGGGGAAGAGACCCAGTACTTC
abundance: .; d_gene: .; v_gene: TRBV6-8; j_gene: TRBJ2-7; CDR3aa: CASSPPDSPYEQYF; CDR3nt: TGTGCCAGCTCACCCCCGGACAGTCCCTACGAGCAGTACTTC
abundance: .; d_gene: TRBD2; v_gene: TRBV19; j_gene: TRBJ2-7; CDR3aa: CASRVAGEHEQYF; CDR3nt: TGTGCCAGTAGGGTAGCGGGAGAGCACGAGCAGTACTTC
abundance: .; d_gene: .; v_gene: TRBV10-1; j_gene: TRBJ2-7; CDR3aa: CASTIKGLAKEQYF; CDR3nt: TGCGCCAGCACAATAAAGGGGTTAGCTAAAGAGCAGTACTTC
abundance: .; d_gene: .; v_gene: TRBV5-1; j_gene: TRBJ2-5; CDR3aa: CASSLERAPETQYF; CDR3nt: TGCGCCAGCAGCCTCGAGAGGGCCCCAGAGACCCAGTACTTC
abundance: once; d_gene: TRBD1; v_gene: TRBV5-1; j_gene: TRBJ2-5; CDR3aa: CASSYSGTGRETQYF; CDR3nt: TGCGCCAGCAGCTACTCCGGGACAGGCCGTGAGACCCAGTACTTC
abundance: .; d_gene: TRBD2; v_gene: TRBV7-6; j_gene: TRBJ2-2; CDR3aa: CASSLFPGGGELFF; CDR3nt: TGTGCCAGCAGCTTGTTTCCGGGGGGCGGGGAGCTGTTTTTT
abundance: .; d_gene: TRBD1; v_gene: TRBV6-8; j_gene: TRBJ1-2; CDR3aa: CASNDRGSSYGYTF; CDR3nt: TGTGCCAGCAATGACAGGGGGAGTTCCTATGGCTACACCTTC
abundance: .; d_gene: .; v_gene: TRBV10-2; j_gene: TRBJ1-2; CDR3aa: CASAADNRDRYGYTF; CDR3nt: TGCGCCAGCGCTGCCGATAACAGGGATCGCTATGGCTACACCTTC
abundance: once; d_gene: .; v_gene: TRBV29-1; j_gene: TRBJ1-1; CDR3aa: CSAVRRLLNTEAFF; CDR3nt: TGCAGCGCTGTACGTAGGCTGCTGAACACTGAAGCTTTCTTT
abundance: .; d_gene: TRBD2; v_gene: TRBV7-8; j_gene: TRBJ2-5; CDR3aa: CASSWLAGGETQYF; CDR3nt: TGTGCCAGCAGCTGGCTAGCGGGTGGAGAGACCCAGTACTTC
abundance: .; d_gene: TRBD2; v_gene: TRBV6-4; j_gene: TRBJ2-2; CDR3aa: CASSYSGLADTGELFF; CDR3nt: TGTGCCAGCAGTTACTCGGGACTAGCGGACACCGGGGAGCTGTTTTTT
abundance: .; d_gene: .; v_gene: TRBV7-6; j_gene: TRBJ2-6; CDR3aa: CASSFGNLLSGANVLTF; CDR3nt: TGTGCCAGCAGCTTCGGGAATCTCTTGTCTGGGGCCAACGTCCTGACTTTC
abundance: .; d_gene: TRBD1; v_gene: TRBV28; j_gene: TRBJ2-7; CDR3aa: CASSLSGQGYEQYF; CDR3nt: TGTGCCAGCAGTTTAAGCGGACAGGGTTACGAGCAGTACTTC
abundance: .; d_gene: .; v_gene: TRBV11-1; j_gene: TRBJ2-5; CDR3aa: CASSSSGDHRQETQYF; CDR3nt: TGTGCCAGCAGCTCATCAGGGGACCACCGTCAAGAGACCCAGTACTTC
abundance: .; d_gene: .; v_gene: TRBV6-4; j_gene: TRBJ2-7; CDR3aa: CASRDGPYEQYF; CDR3nt: TGTGCCAGCCGGGACGGACCCTACGAGCAGTACTTC
abundance: .; d_gene: .; v_gene: TRBV10-3; j_gene: TRBJ2-5; CDR3aa: CAISESGTETQYF; CDR3nt: TGTGCCATCAGTGAGTCAGGAACGGAGACCCAGTACTTC
abundance: .; d_gene: TRBD2; v_gene: TRBV19; j_gene: TRBJ2-3; CDR3aa: CASSIFLAGGRPDTQYF; CDR3nt: TGTGCCAGTAGTATATTCCTAGCGGGGGGGCGGCCAGATACGCAGTATTTT
abundance: .; d_gene: .; v_gene: TRBV12-5; j_gene: TRBJ1-2; CDR3aa: CASGLLPGQNYGYTF; CDR3nt: TGTGCTAGTGGTTTGCTTCCCGGACAGAACTATGGCTACACCTTC
abundance: once; d_gene: TRBD1; v_gene: TRBV5-1; j_gene: TRBJ2-7; CDR3aa: CASSLEDRGSNEQYF; CDR3nt: TGCGCCAGCAGCTTGGAGGACAGGGGATCCAACGAGCAGTACTTC
abundance: .; d_gene: .; v_gene: TRBV18; j_gene: TRBJ1-3; CDR3aa: CASSRYPLDDSGNTIYF; CDR3nt: TGTGCCAGCTCACGCTACCCATTGGACGACTCTGGAAACACCATATATTTT
abundance: .; d_gene: .; v_gene: TRBV12-5; j_gene: TRBJ1-2; CDR3aa: CASTEGRDGYTF; CDR3nt: TGTGCCAGCACCGAAGGGCGGGATGGCTACACCTTC
abundance: .; d_gene: TRBD1; v_gene: TRBV6-4; j_gene: TRBJ1-1; CDR3aa: CASSAGGEAFF; CDR3nt: TGTGCCAGCAGTGCAGGGGGAGAAGCTTTCTTT
abundance: .; d_gene: .; v_gene: TRBV28; j_gene: TRBJ1-2; CDR3aa: CASSQALGHGYTF; CDR3nt: TGTGCCAGCAGTCAGGCCCTGGGCCATGGCTACACCTTC
abundance: .; d_gene: TRBD2; v_gene: TRBV30; j_gene: TRBJ2-2; CDR3aa: CAWRSERGNTGELFF; CDR3nt: TGTGCCTGGCGGTCGGAGCGGGGGAACACCGGGGAGCTGTTTTTT
abundance: .; d_gene: TRBD2; v_gene: TRBV18; j_gene: TRBJ2-3; CDR3aa: CASSPESAGGFTDTQYF; CDR3nt: TGTGCCAGCTCACCTGAGTCGGCGGGAGGGTTCACAGATACGCAGTATTTT
abundance: once; d_gene: .; v_gene: TRBV5-1; j_gene: TRBJ1-5; CDR3aa: CASSALQGTNQPQHF; CDR3nt: TGCGCCAGCAGCGCGTTACAGGGTACCAATCAGCCCCAGCATTTT
abundance: .; d_gene: TRBD2; v_gene: TRBV7-6; j_gene: TRBJ2-1; CDR3aa: CASSLGTRHDEQFF; CDR3nt: TGTGCCAGCAGCTTAGGGACTAGGCACGATGAGCAGTTCTTC
abundance: .; d_gene: .; v_gene: TRBV6-8; j_gene: TRBJ1-1; CDR3aa: CASRKGSNTEAFF; CDR3nt: TGTGCCAGCAGAAAGGGCAGTAACACTGAAGCTTTCTTT
abundance: .; d_gene: TRBD2; v_gene: TRBV7-6; j_gene: TRBJ2-3; CDR3aa: CASSPGGAVDTQYF; CDR3nt: TGTGCCAGCAGCCCCGGGGGGGCGGTAGATACGCAGTATTTT
abundance: .; d_gene: .; v_gene: TRBV30; j_gene: TRBJ1-1; CDR3aa: CAWSVWGENTEAFF; CDR3nt: TGTGCCTGGAGTGTGTGGGGCGAGAACACTGAAGCTTTCTTT
abundance: .; d_gene: .; v_gene: TRBV6-8; j_gene: TRBJ2-7; CDR3aa: CASSLQAGAFHEQYF; CDR3nt: TGTGCCAGCAGTTTGCAGGCAGGGGCTTTCCACGAGCAGTACTTC
abundance: .; d_gene: TRBD2; v_gene: TRBV28; j_gene: TRBJ2-3; CDR3aa: CASSSAGGILDTQYF; CDR3nt: TGTGCCAGCAGTTCCGCGGGGGGCATATTGGATACGCAGTATTTT
abundance: .; d_gene: TRBD1; v_gene: TRBV5-1; j_gene: TRBJ2-3; CDR3aa: CASSLAWTGDGSDTQYF; CDR3nt: TGCGCCAGCAGCTTGGCATGGACAGGGGATGGGTCAGATACGCAGTATTTT
abundance: .; d_gene: .; v_gene: TRBV30; j_gene: TRBJ2-7; CDR3aa: CAWGHEHTYEQYF; CDR3nt: TGTGCCTGGGGTCATGAGCACACCTACGAGCAGTACTTC
abundance: .; d_gene: .; v_gene: TRBV5-1; j_gene: TRBJ2-3; CDR3aa: CASSLGQISTDTQYF; CDR3nt: TGCGCCAGCAGCTTAGGACAGATAAGCACAGATACGCAGTATTTT
abundance: .; d_gene: .; v_gene: TRBV5-1; j_gene: TRBJ1-1; CDR3aa: CASSLSGVNTEAFF; CDR3nt: TGCGCCAGCAGCTTGTCCGGGGTCAACACTGAAGCTTTCTTT
abundance: .; d_gene: .; v_gene: TRBV28; j_gene: TRBJ2-2; CDR3aa: CASCSGGSNTGELFF; CDR3nt: TGTGCCAGCTGTAGTGGGGGGTCGAACACCGGGGAGCTGTTTTTT